This TCR beta chain comes out of a study of blood T cells in healthy people across ages. Primers used in a second PCR of about 7 to 12 cycles were a sample-barcoded 5' primer and a J-beta primer mix. TCRdb reprocessed the 5' RACE reads via MiXCR and lists one record per CDR3 protein. There are roughly 700,000 distinct CDR3 sequences in the sample; approximately 25% occur only once, and roughly a tenth lies in the top ten. On this clonotype: Its antigen is currently unknown.

Deletions cut 7 bases from V and 4 bases from J, with 17 bases between. The germline gives CDR1 MDHEN, CDR2 SYDVKM. This CDR3 spans 14 amino acids. General study points: More naive CD4+ cells and higher diversity were found in long-lived than in aged donors.

The same sample was also studied in work on T cells of mothers and their children. That work adds: Samples were obtained from a few healthy Caucasian mothers and their six children.

The chain carries TRBV28 and TRBJ2-7; perhaps TRBD2 as D (5 bases). The TCR originated in a boy aged 5-17 years in good health. Input material: blood. CDR3 nucleotides: TGTGCCAGCACCCCATTAGCGCAACGTTACGAGCAGTACTTC. It is translated as CASTPLAQRYEQYF.